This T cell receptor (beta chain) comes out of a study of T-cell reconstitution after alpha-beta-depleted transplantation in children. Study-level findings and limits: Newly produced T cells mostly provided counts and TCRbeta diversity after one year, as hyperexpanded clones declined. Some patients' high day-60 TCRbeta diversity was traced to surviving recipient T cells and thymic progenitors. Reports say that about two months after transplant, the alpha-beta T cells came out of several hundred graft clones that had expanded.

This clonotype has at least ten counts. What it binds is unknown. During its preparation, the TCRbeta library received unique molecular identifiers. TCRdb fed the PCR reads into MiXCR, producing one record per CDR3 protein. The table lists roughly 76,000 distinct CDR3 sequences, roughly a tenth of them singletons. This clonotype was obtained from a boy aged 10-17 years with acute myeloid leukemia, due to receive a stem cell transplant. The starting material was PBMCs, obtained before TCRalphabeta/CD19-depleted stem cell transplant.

The CDR3, as DNA: TGCGCCAGCAGTGTTACAGGGATGAACACTGAAGCTTTCTTT. Encoded protein: CASSVTGMNTEAFF. The chain joins TRBV5-1 to TRBJ1-1; a possible D gene is TRBD1 (6 bases). V shed 5 bases and J shed 0 bases, with 11 bases lying between them. CDR3 size: 14 residues. Germline loops: CDR1 SGHRS, CDR2 YFSETQ. Using reference TRBV5-1 and TRBJ1-1 for the parts outside the CDR3, the full variable domain is KAGVTQTPRYLIKTRGQQVTLSCSPISGHRSVSWYQQTPGQGLQFLFEYFSETQRNKGNFPGRFSGRQFSNSRSEMNVSTLELGDSALYLCASSVTGMNTEAFFGQGTRLTVV.